This T cell receptor beta chain was sequenced during a study of monozygotic twins with inflammatory bowel disease. Germline-derived CDR1 and CDR2 are MGHRA and YSYEKL. This CDR3 spans 16 amino acids. Incorporation of UMIs carrying a 6-nucleotide sample barcode was performed by template switching. From its re-call of the 5' RACE reads, TCRdb lists each CDR3 protein once, without DNA. This table lists approximately 400,000 distinct CDR3 sequences. This TCR was recovered from a human donor with ulcerative colitis or Crohn's disease, or a healthy co-twin of an affected twin (not recorded which). J is TRBJ2-5 and V is TRBV4-1; absent DNA, TCRdb's TRBD2 call cannot be checked. Sequenced material: blood. CDR3 amino acids: CASSQDRGSRAETQYF.